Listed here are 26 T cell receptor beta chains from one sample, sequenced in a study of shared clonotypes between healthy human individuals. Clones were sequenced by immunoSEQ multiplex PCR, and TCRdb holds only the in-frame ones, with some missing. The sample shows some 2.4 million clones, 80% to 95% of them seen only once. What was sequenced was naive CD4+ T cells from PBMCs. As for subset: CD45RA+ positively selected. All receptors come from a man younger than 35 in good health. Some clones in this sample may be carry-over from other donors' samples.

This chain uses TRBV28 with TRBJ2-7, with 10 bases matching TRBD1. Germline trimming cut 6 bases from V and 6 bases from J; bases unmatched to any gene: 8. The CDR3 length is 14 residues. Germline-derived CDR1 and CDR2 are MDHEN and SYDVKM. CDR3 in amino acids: CASSSLGQGREQYF. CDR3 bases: TGTGCCAGCAGCTCCTTGGGACAGGGGCGCGAGCAGTACTTC.

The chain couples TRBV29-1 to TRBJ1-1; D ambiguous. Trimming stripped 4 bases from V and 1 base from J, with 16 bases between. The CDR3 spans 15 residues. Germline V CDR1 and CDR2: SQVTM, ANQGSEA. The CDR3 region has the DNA TGCAGCGTTGTCCGGGTCTTAGACCCGAACACTGAAGCTTTCTTT. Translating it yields CSVVRVLDPNTEAFF.

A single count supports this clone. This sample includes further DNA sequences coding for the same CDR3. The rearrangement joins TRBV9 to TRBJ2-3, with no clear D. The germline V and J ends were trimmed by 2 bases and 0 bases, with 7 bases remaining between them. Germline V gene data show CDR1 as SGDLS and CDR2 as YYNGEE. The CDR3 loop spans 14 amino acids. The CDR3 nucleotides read TGTGCCAGCAGCGTCGCCAGTAGCACAGATACGCAGTATTTT. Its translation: CASSVASSTDTQYF.

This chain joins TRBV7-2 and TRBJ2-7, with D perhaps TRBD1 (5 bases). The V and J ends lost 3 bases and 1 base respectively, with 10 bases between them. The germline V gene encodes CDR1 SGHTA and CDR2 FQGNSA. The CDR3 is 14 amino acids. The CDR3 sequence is CASSFSPGSYEQYF. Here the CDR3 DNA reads TGTGCCAGCAGCTTTAGCCCAGGGTCCTACGAGCAGTACTTC.

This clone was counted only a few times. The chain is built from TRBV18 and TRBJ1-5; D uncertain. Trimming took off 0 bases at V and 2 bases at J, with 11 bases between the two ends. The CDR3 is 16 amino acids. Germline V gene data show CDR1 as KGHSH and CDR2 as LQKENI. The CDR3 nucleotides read TGTGCCAGCTCACCACCGGGTAGTCCGGGCAATCAGCCCCAGCATTTT. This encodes CASSPPGSPGNQPQHF.

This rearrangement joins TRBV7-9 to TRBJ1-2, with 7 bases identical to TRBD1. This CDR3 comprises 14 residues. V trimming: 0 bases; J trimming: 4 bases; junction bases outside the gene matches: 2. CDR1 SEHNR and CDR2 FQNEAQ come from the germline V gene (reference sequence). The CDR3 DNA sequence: TGTGCCAGCAGCTTAGCGACAGGGCCCTATGGCTACACCTTC. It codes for CASSLATGPYGYTF.

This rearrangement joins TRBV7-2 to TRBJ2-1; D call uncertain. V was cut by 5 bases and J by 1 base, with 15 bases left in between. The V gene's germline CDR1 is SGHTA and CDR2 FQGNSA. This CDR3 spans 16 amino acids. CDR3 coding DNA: TGTGCCAGCAGCCCAGAAAGACTTCTTTCCTACAATGAGCAGTTCTTC. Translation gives CASSPERLLSYNEQFF. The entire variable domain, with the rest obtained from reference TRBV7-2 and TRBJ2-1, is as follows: GAGVSQSPSNKVTEKGKDVELRCDPISGHTALYWYRQSLGQGLEFLIYFQGNSAPDKSGLPSDRFSAERTGGSVSTLTIQRTQQEDSAVYLCASSPERLLSYNEQFFGPGTRLTVL.

CDR3 sequence reads: CASSERTGSGEAFF. CDR3 sequence (DNA): TGTGCCAGCAGCGAACGGACAGGGTCTGGTGAAGCTTTCTTT. The gene calls are TRBV9 and TRBJ1-1; TRBD1 agrees at 8 bases. Germline CDR1 and CDR2: SGDLS and YYNGEE. Trimming removed 3 bases from V and 7 bases from J; junction bases left unmatched: 8. The CDR3 contains 14 residues.

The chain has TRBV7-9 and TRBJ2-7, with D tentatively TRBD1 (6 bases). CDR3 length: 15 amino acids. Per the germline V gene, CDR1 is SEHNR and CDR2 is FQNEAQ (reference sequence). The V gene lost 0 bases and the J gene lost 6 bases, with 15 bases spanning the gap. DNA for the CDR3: TGTGCCAGCAGCTTAGCCAGTCCTCAGGGGTCCGAGCAGTACTTC. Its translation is CASSLASPQGSEQYF.

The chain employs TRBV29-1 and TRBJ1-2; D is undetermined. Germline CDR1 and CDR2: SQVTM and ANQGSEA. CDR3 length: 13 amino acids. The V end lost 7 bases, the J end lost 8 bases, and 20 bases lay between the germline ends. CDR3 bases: TGCAGCGCACTCTTTAGGTGGGTTGGAGGCTACACCTTC. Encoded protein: CSALFRWVGGYTF.

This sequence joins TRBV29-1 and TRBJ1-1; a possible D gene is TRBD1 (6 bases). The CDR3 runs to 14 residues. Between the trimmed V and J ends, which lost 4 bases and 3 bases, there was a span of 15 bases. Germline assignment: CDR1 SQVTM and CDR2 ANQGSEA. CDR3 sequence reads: CSVVGRHRDTEAFF. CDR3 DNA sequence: TGCAGCGTTGTTGGAAGGCACAGGGACACTGAAGCTTTCTTT.

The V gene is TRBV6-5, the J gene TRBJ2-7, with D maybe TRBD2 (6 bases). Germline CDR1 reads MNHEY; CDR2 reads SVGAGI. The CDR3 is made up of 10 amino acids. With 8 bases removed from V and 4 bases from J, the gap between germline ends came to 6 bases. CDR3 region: CASGGYEQYF. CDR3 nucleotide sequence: TGTGCCAGCGGGGGGTACGAGCAGTACTTC.

CDR3: CASSQDYRQEATEAFF. CDR3 nucleotide sequence: TGTGCCAGCAGCCAAGATTACAGGCAGGAGGCCACTGAAGCTTTCTTT. The V and J genes are TRBV4-2 and TRBJ1-1; D possibly corresponds to TRBD1 (5 bases). The CDR3 is made up of 16 amino acids. The germline V gene has CDR1 LGHNA and CDR2 YNFKEQ. V gave up 0 bases and J gave up 4 bases, with 15 bases separating them.

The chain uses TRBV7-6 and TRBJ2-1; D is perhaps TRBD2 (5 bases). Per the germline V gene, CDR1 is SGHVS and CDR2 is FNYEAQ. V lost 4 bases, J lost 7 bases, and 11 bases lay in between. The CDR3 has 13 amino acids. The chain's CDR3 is CASSSLPGNEQFF. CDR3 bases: TGTGCCAGCAGCTCCCTCCCGGGGAATGAGCAGTTCTTC.

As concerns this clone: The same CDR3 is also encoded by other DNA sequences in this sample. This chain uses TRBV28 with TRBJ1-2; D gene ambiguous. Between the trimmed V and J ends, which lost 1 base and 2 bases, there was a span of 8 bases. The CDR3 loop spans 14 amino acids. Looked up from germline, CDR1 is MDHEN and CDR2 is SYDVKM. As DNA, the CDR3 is TGTGCCAGCAGTTTATTTGGAGGGAACTATGGCTACACCTTC. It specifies CASSLFGGNYGYTF.

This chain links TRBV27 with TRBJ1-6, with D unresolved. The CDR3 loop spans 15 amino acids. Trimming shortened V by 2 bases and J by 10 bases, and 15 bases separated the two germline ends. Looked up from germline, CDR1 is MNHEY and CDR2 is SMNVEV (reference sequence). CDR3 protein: CASSLRGNKDSPLHF. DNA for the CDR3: TGTGCCAGCAGTTTAAGAGGGAACAAAGACTCACCCCTCCACTTT.

The CDR3 here is CASSYEINGELFF. In DNA, the CDR3 is TGTGCCAGCAGCTACGAGATTAACGGGGAGCTGTTTTTT. The genes are TRBV7-3 and TRBJ2-2; no clear D gene. Germline values: CDR1 SGHTA, CDR2 FQGTGA. There are 13 residues in the CDR3. Trimming shortened V by 4 bases and J by 7 bases, and 10 bases separated the two germline ends. The whole variable domain, remainder taken from reference TRBV7-3 and TRBJ2-2, is GAGVSQTPSNKVTEKGKYVELRCDPISGHTALYWYRQSLGQGPEFLIYFQGTGAADDSGLPNDRFFAVRPEGSVSTLKIQRTERGDSAVYLCASSYEINGELFFGEGSRLTVL.

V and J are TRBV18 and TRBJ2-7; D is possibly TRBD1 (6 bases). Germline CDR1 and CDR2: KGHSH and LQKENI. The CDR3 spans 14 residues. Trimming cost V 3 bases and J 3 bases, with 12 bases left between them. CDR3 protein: CASSPWTDFYEQYF. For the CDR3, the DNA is TGTGCCAGCTCACCCTGGACAGATTTCTACGAGCAGTACTTC.

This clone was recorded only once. The CDR3 nucleotides read TGTGCCAGCAGTTTAGGGGACAGGGTCTCTGAAGCTTTCTTT. This sequence encodes CASSLGDRVSEAFF. The chain employs TRBV28 and TRBJ1-1, with 9 bases aligning to TRBD1. Germline CDR1 MDHEN, CDR2 SYDVKM. The junction had 4 bases not matched to a gene; V was cut back by 2 bases and J by 6 bases. The CDR3 length is 14 residues.

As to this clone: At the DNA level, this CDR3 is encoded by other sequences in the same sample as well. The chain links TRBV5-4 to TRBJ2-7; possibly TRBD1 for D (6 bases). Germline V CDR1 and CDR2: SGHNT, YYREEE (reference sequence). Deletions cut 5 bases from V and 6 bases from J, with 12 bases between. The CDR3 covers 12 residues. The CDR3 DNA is TGTGCCAGCAGTCCCAGGGGCGGCGAGCAGTACTTC. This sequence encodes CASSPRGGEQYF.

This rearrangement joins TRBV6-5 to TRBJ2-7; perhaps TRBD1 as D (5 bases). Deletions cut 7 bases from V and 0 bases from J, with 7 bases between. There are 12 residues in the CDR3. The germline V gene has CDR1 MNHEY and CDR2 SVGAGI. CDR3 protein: CASTGHSYEQYF. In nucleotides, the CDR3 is TGTGCCAGCACAGGACACTCCTACGAGCAGTACTTC.

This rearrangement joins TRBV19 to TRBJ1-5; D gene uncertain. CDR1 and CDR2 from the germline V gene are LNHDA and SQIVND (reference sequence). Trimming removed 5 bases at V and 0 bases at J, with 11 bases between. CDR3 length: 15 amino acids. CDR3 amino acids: CASSAVIYSNQPQHF. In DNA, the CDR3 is TGTGCCAGTAGTGCAGTGATTTATAGCAATCAGCCCCAGCATTTT.

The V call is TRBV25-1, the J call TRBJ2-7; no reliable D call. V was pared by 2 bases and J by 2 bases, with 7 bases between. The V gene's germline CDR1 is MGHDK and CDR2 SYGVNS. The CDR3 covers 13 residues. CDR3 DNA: TGTGCCAGCAGTGAACCGGCTACCTACGAGCAGTACTTC. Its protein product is CASSEPATYEQYF.

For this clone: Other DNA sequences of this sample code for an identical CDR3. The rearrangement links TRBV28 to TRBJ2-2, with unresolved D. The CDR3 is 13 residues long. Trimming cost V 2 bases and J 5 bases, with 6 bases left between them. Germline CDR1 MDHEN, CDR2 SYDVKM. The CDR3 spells CASSLLATGELFF. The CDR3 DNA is TGTGCCAGCAGTTTACTCGCAACCGGGGAGCTGTTTTTT.

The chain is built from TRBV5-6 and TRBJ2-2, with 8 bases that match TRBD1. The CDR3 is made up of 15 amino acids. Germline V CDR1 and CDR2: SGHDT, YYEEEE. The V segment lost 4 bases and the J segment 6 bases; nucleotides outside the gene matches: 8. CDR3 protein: CASSHGTGLSGELFF. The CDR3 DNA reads TGTGCCAGCAGCCACGGGACAGGCCTATCCGGGGAGCTGTTTTTT.

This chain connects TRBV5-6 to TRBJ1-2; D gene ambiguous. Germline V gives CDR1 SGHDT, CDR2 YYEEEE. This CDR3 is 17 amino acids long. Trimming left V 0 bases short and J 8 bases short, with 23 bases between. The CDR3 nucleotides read TGTGCCAGCAGCTTGGTTGGTCGACCAGTAGGGAGTCTGGGCTACACCTTC. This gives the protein CASSLVGRPVGSLGYTF.